The clone carrying this T cell receptor (beta chain) was seen at least ten times. As yet, its antigen is unknown. Method: immunoSEQ multiplex PCR; TCRdb's copy keeps in-frame clones and lacks some. The sample contains 35,000 to 45,000 clones, around 84% of which appear only once. The entry originates in a study of OX40 agonist ivuxolimab in advanced cancers. The study, taken as a whole, reports: In CD8+ T cells, expanded clones were on average more numerous than in CD4+.

Here the sequenced sample was CD4+ or CD8+ T cells sorted from blood, taken in a trial of the OX40 agonist ivuxolimab. The sequence derives from an adult with an advanced solid tumor such as melanoma, head and neck, liver or kidney cancer.

The CDR3 bases are TGTGCCAGCCTATTTGGAGGGAATGGCTACACCTTC. This codes for CASLFGGNGYTF. The V and J genes are TRBV21-1 and TRBJ1-2. TRBV21-1 is reported as a pseudogene. This CDR3 has 12 amino acids.